This T cell receptor (beta chain) was profiled in a study of breast tumors, draining lymph nodes, adjacent tissues. This CDR3 region has 14 residues. V was shortened by 5 bases and J by 4 bases, with 14 bases between the two germline ends. Germline CDR1 is LNHDA and CDR2 is SQIVND (reference sequence). MiXCR, run by TCRdb on the multiplex PCR reads, gives a single entry per CDR3 protein. The repertoire holds 50,000 to 55,000 distinct CDR3 sequences, with approximately 45% as singletons. The sequencing sample was made of breast tumor tissue. This TCR came from a female donor with breast cancer. Some clones in this sample may be carry-over from other donors' samples. This chain connects TRBV19 to TRBJ1-2; the D gene is possibly TRBD1 (6 bases). The CDR3 sequence is CASSPGGGGYGYTF. The CDR3 DNA sequence: TGTGCCAGTAGTCCGGGGGGGGGCGGCTATGGCTACACCTTC.